This T cell receptor (beta chain) is drawn from a study of cytomegalovirus exposure and HLA in healthy donors. Across the whole study: Falling in the Caucasian-associated ancestry cluster were roughly 80% of some 400 genotyped donors.

Remarks on this clone: Its antigen is not identified.

Germline loops: CDR1 SNHLY, CDR2 FYNNEI. J lost 4 bases, V lost 4 bases, and 13 bases had no gene match. The CDR3 extends over 17 amino acids. Notes on the study in general: Immune exposure data for these donors was limited to CMV serostatus. A later analysis reportedly identified an Asian-associated ancestry cluster as carrying fewer N-insertions than the 666-donor mean.

PCR used 60 Vbeta primers and 13 Jbeta primers. Data came from immunoSEQ multiplex PCR; TCRdb stores just in-frame clones and leaves some out. The sample includes about 110,000 clones, 67% seen only once; the top ten take 8% to 10%. The chain couples TRBV2 to TRBJ2-5, with 9 bases matching TRBD2. The sequenced material came from PBMCs. This TCR was sampled from a young man in good health and CMV-seropositive. CDR3 residues: CASSVAGGPVVGETQYF. For the CDR3, the DNA is TGTGCCAGCAGTGTCGCGGGGGGGCCGGTGGTTGGAGAGACCCAGTACTTC.